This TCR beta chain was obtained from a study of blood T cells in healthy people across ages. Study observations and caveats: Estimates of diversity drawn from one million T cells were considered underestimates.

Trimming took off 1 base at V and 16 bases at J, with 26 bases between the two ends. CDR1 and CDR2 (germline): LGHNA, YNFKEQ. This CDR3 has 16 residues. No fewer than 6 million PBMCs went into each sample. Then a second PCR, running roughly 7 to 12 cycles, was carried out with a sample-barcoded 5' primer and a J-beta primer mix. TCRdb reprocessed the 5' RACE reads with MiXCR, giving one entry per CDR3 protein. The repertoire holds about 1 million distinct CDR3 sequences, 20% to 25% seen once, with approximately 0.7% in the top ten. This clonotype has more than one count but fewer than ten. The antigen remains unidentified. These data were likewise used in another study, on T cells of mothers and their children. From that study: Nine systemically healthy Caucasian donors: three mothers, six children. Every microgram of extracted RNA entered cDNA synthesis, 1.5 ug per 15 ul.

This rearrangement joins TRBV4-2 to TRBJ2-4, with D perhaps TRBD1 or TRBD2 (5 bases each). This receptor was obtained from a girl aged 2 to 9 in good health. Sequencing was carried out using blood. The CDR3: CASSQAQTMGPNLQYF. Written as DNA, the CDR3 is TGTGCCAGCAGCCAAGCCCAAACGATGGGACCGAATTTACAATACTTC.